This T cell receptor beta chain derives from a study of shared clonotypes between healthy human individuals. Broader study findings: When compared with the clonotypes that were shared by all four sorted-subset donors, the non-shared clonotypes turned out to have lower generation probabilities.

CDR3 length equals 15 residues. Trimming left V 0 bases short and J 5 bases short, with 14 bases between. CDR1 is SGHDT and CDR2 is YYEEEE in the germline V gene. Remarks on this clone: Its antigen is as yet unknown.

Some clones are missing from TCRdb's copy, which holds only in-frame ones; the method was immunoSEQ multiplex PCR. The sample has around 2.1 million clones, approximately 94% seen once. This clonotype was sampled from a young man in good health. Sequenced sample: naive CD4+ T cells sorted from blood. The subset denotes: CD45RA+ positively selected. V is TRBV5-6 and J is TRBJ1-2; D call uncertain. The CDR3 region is CASSLALPEKYGYTF. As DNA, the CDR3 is TGTGCCAGCAGCTTGGCCCTCCCTGAAAAGTATGGCTACACCTTC.